Presented here are 30 T cell receptor beta chains from one specimen sequenced in a study of Graves' ophthalmopathy and Graves' hyperthyroidism. Amplification of TCR beta CDR3 regions used RNA transcripts. The first round was an RT-PCR with HTBI primers, and the second round was a multiplex PCR. TCRdb re-analysed the multiplex PCR reads in MiXCR, keeping a single row per CDR3 protein. The sample contains roughly 610,000 distinct CDR3 sequences, around a fifth of which appear only once. Sequencing used peripheral blood. These receptors all stem from a woman aged 18-29 years with stable Graves' hyperthyroidism. Some clones in this sample may be carry-over from other donors' samples.

In its sample, this clonotype was seen many times. The V call is TRBV2, the J call TRBJ1-5, with D possibly TRBD1 on 5 matching bases. Per germline, CDR1 SNHLY and CDR2 FYNNEI. Trimming removed 6 bases from V and 0 bases from J, with 12 bases in between. CDR3 length: 15 residues. The chain's CDR3 is CASRQDTYSNQPQHF. The CDR3 region has the DNA TGTGCCAGCAGACAGGACACCTATAGCAATCAGCCCCAGCATTTT.

This clonotype was observed at least ten times. The chain joins TRBV30 to TRBJ1-2, with D perhaps TRBD1 (5 bases). V was cut by 6 bases and J by 0 bases, with 11 bases left in between. The CDR3 totals 13 residues. Germline CDR1 GTSNPN, CDR2 SVGIG (reference sequence). CDR3 sequence: CACRVPSNYGYTF. The CDR3 bases are TGTGCCTGCAGGGTGCCCTCTAACTATGGCTACACCTTC.

This clonotype was observed a handful of times. The genes are TRBV30 and TRBJ1-5; D perhaps matches TRBD1 (5 bases). Germline V CDR1 and CDR2: GTSNPN, SVGIG (reference sequence). This CDR3 is built from 12 residues. Between the trimmed V and J ends, which lost 3 bases and 4 bases, there was a span of 7 bases. CDR3 residues: CAWRGLNQPQHF. The CDR3, as DNA: TGTGCCTGGAGGGGACTAAATCAGCCCCAGCATTTT.

This clonotype was found a few times. The chain links TRBV12-3 or TRBV12-4 to TRBJ1-1, with 7 bases lining up with TRBD1. The CDR3 spans 17 residues. V trimming: 3 bases; J trimming: 4 bases; junction bases outside the gene matches: 14. Written as DNA, the CDR3 is TGTGCCAGCAGTTTCGCTGGATTGACAGGGATCATCACTGAAGCTTTCTTT. Encoded protein: CASSFAGLTGIITEAFF.

The rearrangement uses TRBV12-3 or TRBV12-4 and TRBJ1-1; possible D gene TRBD1, 6 bases. Trimming pared 6 bases from V and 4 bases from J, leaving 15 bases between. The CDR3 sequence is 14 residues long. CDR3 protein: CASRPPTGSTEAFF. CDR3 DNA sequence: TGTGCCAGCAGACCCCCAACAGGGAGCACTGAAGCTTTCTTT.

The V and J genes are TRBV29-1 and TRBJ1-1, with no clear D. V was pared by 7 bases and J by 3 bases, with 15 bases between. This CDR3 spans 13 amino acids. CDR1 is SQVTM and CDR2 is ANQGSEA in the germline V gene. The DNA of the CDR3 is TGCAGCGCAAAACAGAGAAGGGACACTGAAGCTTTCTTT. Translating it yields CSAKQRRDTEAFF.

This clonotype was seen at least ten times. The rearrangement joins TRBV5-6 to TRBJ1-6; D ambiguous. Germline-derived CDR1 and CDR2 are SGHDT and YYEEEE. V shed 0 bases and J shed 7 bases, with 8 bases lying between them. CDR3 length: 14 amino acids. CDR3 bases: TGTGCCAGCAGCTTGGAGGAAAGAAATTCACCCCTCCACTTT. It codes for CASSLEERNSPLHF.

The chain recombines TRBV11-2 with TRBJ1-5, with D unresolved. Trimming stripped 7 bases from V and 5 bases from J, with 21 bases between. Per the germline V gene, CDR1 is SGHAT and CDR2 is FQNNGV. The CDR3 contains 16 residues. The DNA of the CDR3 is TGTGCCAGCACCGCACGCGTCCTACCTGGAGATCAGCCCCAGCATTTT. This translates into CASTARVLPGDQPQHF.

This clonotype was observed at least ten times. V gene TRBV12-3 or TRBV12-4 combines with J gene TRBJ1-2; D gene uncertain. The CDR3 loop spans 14 amino acids. The V and J ends lost 2 bases and 2 bases respectively, with 9 bases between them. The CDR3 nucleotides read TGTGCCAGCAGTTTAAAGACGTCAAACTATGGCTACACCTTC. Protein product: CASSLKTSNYGYTF.

This clonotype was picked up many times. The chain couples TRBV24-1 to TRBJ1-3, with a tentative D call TRBD1 (6 bases). The CDR3 has 16 amino acids. In germline, CDR1 is KGHDR, CDR2 SFDVKD. The V gene lost 4 bases and the J gene lost 0 bases, with 12 bases spanning the gap. CDR3 DNA sequence: TGTGCCACCAGTGACCGGACAGACAACTCTGGAAACACCATATATTTT. This sequence encodes CATSDRTDNSGNTIYF.

This clonotype was observed a few times. This may come from a read error, since a much larger clone is one base off. This chain links TRBV28 with TRBJ1-1, with a tentative D call TRBD1 (5 bases). This CDR3 region has 13 residues. Germline values: CDR1 MDHEN, CDR2 SYDVKM. The CDR3: CASRPRRGPEACF. DNA for the CDR3: TGTGCCAGCAGGCCGCGAAGGGGACCTGAAGCTTGCTTT.

V and J are TRBV29-1 and TRBJ1-1; TRBD1 matches 10 bases. The CDR3 extends over 13 amino acids. The V gene's germline CDR1 is SQVTM and CDR2 ANQGSEA. V lost 8 bases and J lost 4; bases outside the gene matches: 7. The DNA of the CDR3 is TGCAGCACGTCCCGGACAGGGGGCACTGAAGCTTTCTTT. Protein product: CSTSRTGGTEAFF.

The rearrangement uses TRBV2 and TRBJ2-5; 10 bases match TRBD2. CDR1 is SNHLY, CDR2 FYNNEI, per germline. The CDR3 covers 14 residues. J lost 4 bases, V lost 6 bases, and 5 bases had no gene match. As DNA, the CDR3 is TGTGCCAGCAGGGCTGGGACTAGCGTAGAGACCCAGTACTTC. It translates to CASRAGTSVETQYF.

CDR3: CASSLERADEQYF. For the CDR3, the DNA is TGTGCCAGCAGCTTAGAAAGGGCAGACGAGCAGTACTTC. The chain uses TRBV11-2 and TRBJ2-7; D is undetermined. V dropped 0 bases and J dropped 5 bases, with 8 bases sitting between them. Germline assignment: CDR1 SGHAT and CDR2 FQNNGV. The CDR3 totals 13 residues.

The chain has TRBV6-1 and TRBJ1-2; D not resolved. This CDR3 region has 14 residues. Deletions cut 0 bases from V and 4 bases from J, with 9 bases between. From germline, CDR1 is MNHNS and CDR2 SASEGT. CDR3 nucleotides: TGTGCCAGCAGTGAAGCCCGCGATCGCTATGGCTACACCTTC. This codes for CASSEARDRYGYTF.

To note about this clonotype: A much larger clone lies a single base off, so this may be a read error. The conserved final phenylalanine or tryptophan is absent from the CDR3, which likely points to a read error. V and J are TRBV6-2 or TRBV6-3 and TRBJ1-5; 8 positions match TRBD1. CDR3 length: 12 amino acids. Trimming removed 6 bases from V and 9 bases from J; junction bases left unmatched: 4. From germline, CDR1 is MNHEY and CDR2 SVGEGT. Here the CDR3 reads CASSPGGTPQHS. CDR3 nucleotides: TGTGCCAGCAGCCCAGGGGGCACGCCCCAGCATTCT.

This chain connects TRBV27 to TRBJ1-1; 7 nucleotides agree with TRBD1. The CDR3 has 14 residues. The V segment lost 5 bases and the J segment 1 base; nucleotides outside the gene matches: 4. From germline, CDR1 is MNHEY and CDR2 SMNVEV (reference sequence). This CDR3 is CASSKGGANTEAFF. The DNA for the CDR3 is TGTGCCAGCAGTAAAGGGGGCGCGAACACTGAAGCTTTCTTT.

This sequence joins TRBV19 and TRBJ1-1; unclear D gene. V was pared by 5 bases and J by 5 bases, with 18 bases between. CDR1 LNHDA and CDR2 SQIVND come from the germline V gene (reference sequence). There are 15 residues in the CDR3. CDR3 sequence (DNA): TGTGCCAGTAGTCCGAGTTGGGGAGGGAAGACTGAAGCTTTCTTT. This sequence encodes CASSPSWGGKTEAFF.

This chain uses TRBV7-2 with TRBJ2-5, with D hard to call. Deletions cut 5 bases from V and 4 bases from J, with 14 bases between. Germline CDR1 and CDR2: SGHTA and FQGNSA. The CDR3 contains 14 residues. The CDR3 is CASSPRLWGETQYF. The CDR3 DNA reads TGTGCCAGCAGCCCCCGACTTTGGGGAGAGACCCAGTACTTC.

This clonotype was seen at least ten times. The rearrangement uses TRBV29-1 and TRBJ1-1; 7 bases line up with TRBD1. This CDR3 spans 11 amino acids. The trim removed 6 bases at V and 12 bases at J, leaving 10 bases unmatched. CDR1 and CDR2 (germline): SQVTM, ANQGSEA. CDR3 region: CSVVGGTVSFF. CDR3 coding DNA: TGCAGCGTCGTTGGTGGGACAGTCTCTTTCTTT.

V is TRBV28 and J is TRBJ2-7, with 8 bases that match TRBD2. In germline, CDR1 is MDHEN, CDR2 SYDVKM. The CDR3 contains 14 residues. V was clipped by 6 bases and J by 3 bases; unmatched bases: 7. CDR3 nucleotides: TGTGCCAGCAGCGGGGGGGGAATGTACTACGAGCAGTACTTC. Amino acids: CASSGGGMYYEQYF. The variable domain in full, completed from reference TRBV28 and TRBJ2-7, reads DVKVTQSSRYLVKRTGEKVFLECVQDMDHENMFWYRQDPGLGLRLIYFSYDVKMKEKGDIPEGYSVSREKKERFSLILESASTNQTSMYLCASSGGGMYYEQYFGPGTRLTVT.

Notes on this clonotype: One end of the junction does not line up with germline, which may come from a read error. The chain combines TRBV9 with TRBJ1-2; the D is unclear. From germline, CDR1 is SGDLS and CDR2 YYNGEE. The CDR3 is 13 amino acids. The DNA for the CDR3 is TGTGCCAGCAGCGTAGGGGGTAACTATGGCTTCACCTTC. This sequence encodes CASSVGGNYGFTF.

Comment on this clonotype: Relative to the germline gene, one junction end is altered; a read error may explain this. CDR3 sequence: CASSYRGGTGELCF. CDR3 nucleotide sequence: TGTGCCAGCAGTTACCGTGGTGGTACCGGGGAGCTGTGTTTT. J is TRBJ2-2 and V is TRBV6-5, with D possibly TRBD2 on 5 matching bases. This CDR3 has 14 residues. Germline lookup yields CDR1 MNHEY and CDR2 SVGAGI.

There are many counts of this clonotype. This chain uses TRBV25-1 with TRBJ1-3; no clear D gene. Germline V gene sequence: CDR1 MGHDK, CDR2 SYGVNS. The CDR3 runs to 16 residues. Trimming shortened V by 1 base and J by 0 bases, and 10 bases separated the two germline ends. Here the CDR3 reads CASSELGLHSGNTIYF. DNA of the CDR3: TGTGCCAGCAGTGAATTAGGGCTACACTCTGGAAACACCATATATTTT.

This clonotype was recorded at least ten times. The V and J genes are TRBV7-2 and TRBJ1-2; possibly TRBD1 for D (6 bases). The V and J ends lost 5 bases and 8 bases respectively, with 21 bases between them. The CDR3 has 15 residues. The germline V gene encodes CDR1 SGHTA and CDR2 FQGNSA. The CDR3 sequence: CASSPDRNRGMGYTF. Here the CDR3 DNA reads TGTGCCAGCAGCCCCGACAGGAATCGAGGGATGGGCTACACCTTC.

This clonotype was counted only a few times. In DNA, the CDR3 is TGCGCCAGCAGCCCAACCAAATCAGGGTTCAATCAGCCCCAGCATTTT. This sequence encodes CASSPTKSGFNQPQHF. V gene TRBV4-1 combines with J gene TRBJ1-5; maybe TRBD1 (5 bases). Germline CDR1 MGHRA, CDR2 YSYEKL. This CDR3 has 16 residues. Trimming took 4 bases from V and 3 from J, leaving 16 bases between them.

This clonotype has a count of ten or more. The CDR3 is CASSPTGGGTGPYEQYF. CDR3 nucleotides: TGTGCCAGCAGTCCCACGGGGGGGGGGACAGGGCCCTACGAGCAGTACTTC. The chain is built from TRBV28 and TRBJ2-7, with D possibly matching TRBD1 (9 bases). Trimming took 5 bases from V and 2 from J, leaving 22 bases between them. The CDR3 has 17 residues. The germline V gene encodes CDR1 MDHEN and CDR2 SYDVKM.

This clonotype was seen at least ten times. This sequence joins TRBV12-5 and TRBJ1-1, with unresolved D. Looked up from germline, CDR1 is LGHNT and CDR2 is FRNRAP. V dropped 0 bases and J dropped 1 base, with 6 bases sitting between them. The CDR3 extends over 14 amino acids. CDR3 DNA: TGTGCTAGTGGTTTGGTACTAAGGAACACTGAAGCTTTCTTT. This encodes CASGLVLRNTEAFF.

Only a few counts were recorded for this clonotype. The genes are TRBV28 and TRBJ1-2; D gene unclear. Trimming took off 3 bases at V and 0 bases at J, with 8 bases between the two ends. This CDR3 is built from 14 residues. Germline V gene lookup returns CDR1 MDHEN and CDR2 SYDVKM. CDR3 coding DNA: TGTGCCAGCAGTTTCGTTCGGCCTAACTATGGCTACACCTTC. It encodes CASSFVRPNYGYTF.

This chain's CDR3 is CATSRDLGGHAEAFF. The DNA of the CDR3 is TGTGCCACCAGCAGAGATCTCGGCGGGCACGCTGAAGCTTTCTTT. This rearrangement joins TRBV15 to TRBJ1-1; D is ambiguous. CDR3 length: 15 residues. Germline CDR1 and CDR2: LNHNV and YYDKDF (reference sequence). Deletions cut 0 bases from V and 6 bases from J, with 14 bases between.